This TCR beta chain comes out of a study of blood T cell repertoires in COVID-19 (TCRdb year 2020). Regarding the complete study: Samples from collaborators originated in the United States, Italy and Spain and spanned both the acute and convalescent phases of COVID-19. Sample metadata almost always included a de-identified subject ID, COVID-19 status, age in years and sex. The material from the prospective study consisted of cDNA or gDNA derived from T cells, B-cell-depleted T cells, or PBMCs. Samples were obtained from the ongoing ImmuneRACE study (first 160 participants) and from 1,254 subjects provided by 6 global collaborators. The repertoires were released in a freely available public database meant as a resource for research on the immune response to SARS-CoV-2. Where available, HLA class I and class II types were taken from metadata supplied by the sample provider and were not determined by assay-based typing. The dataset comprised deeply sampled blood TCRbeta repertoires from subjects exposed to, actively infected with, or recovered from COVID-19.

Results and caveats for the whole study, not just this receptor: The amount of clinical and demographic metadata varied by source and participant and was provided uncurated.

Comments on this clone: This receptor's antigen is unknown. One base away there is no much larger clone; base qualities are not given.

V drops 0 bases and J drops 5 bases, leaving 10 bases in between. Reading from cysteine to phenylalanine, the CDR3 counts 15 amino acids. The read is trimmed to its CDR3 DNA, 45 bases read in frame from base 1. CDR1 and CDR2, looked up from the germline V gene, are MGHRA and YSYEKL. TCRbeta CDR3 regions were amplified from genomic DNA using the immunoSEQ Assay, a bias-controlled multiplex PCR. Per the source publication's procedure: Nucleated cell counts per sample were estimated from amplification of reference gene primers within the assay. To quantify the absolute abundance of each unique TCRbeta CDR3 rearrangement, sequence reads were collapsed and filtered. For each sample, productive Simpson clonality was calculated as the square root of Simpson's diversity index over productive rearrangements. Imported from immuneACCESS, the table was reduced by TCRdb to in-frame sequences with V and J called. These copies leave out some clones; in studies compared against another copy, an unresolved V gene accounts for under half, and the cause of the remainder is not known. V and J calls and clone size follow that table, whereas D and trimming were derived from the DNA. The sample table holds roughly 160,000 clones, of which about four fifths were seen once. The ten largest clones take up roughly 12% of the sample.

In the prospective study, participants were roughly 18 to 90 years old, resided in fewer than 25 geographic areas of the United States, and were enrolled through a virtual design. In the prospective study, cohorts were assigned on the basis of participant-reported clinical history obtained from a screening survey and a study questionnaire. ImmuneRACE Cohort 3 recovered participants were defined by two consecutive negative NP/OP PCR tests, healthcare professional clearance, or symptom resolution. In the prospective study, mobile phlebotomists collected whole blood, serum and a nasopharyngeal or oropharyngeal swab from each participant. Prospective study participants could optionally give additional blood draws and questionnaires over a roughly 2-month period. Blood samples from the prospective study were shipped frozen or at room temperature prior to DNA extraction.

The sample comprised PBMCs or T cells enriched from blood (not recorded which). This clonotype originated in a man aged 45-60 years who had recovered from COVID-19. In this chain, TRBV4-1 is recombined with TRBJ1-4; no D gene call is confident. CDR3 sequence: CASSQDRRSNEKLFF. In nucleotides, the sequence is TGCGCCAGCAGCCAAGATCGGAGGAGCAATGAAAAACTGTTTTTT.